Listed below are T cell receptor beta chains from one sample, sequenced in a study of T cells in localized non-small cell lung cancer. Produced via immunoSEQ multiplex PCR; TCRdb's table is partial and in-frame only. Among 100,000 or so clones listed, roughly 90% were seen once. The sequencing used PBMCs, collected before any cancer treatment. The receptors come from a woman aged 40-69 years with stage II squamous cell lung carcinoma. The CDR3 runs from the conserved cysteine through the conserved F or W. The order of the fields is D gene, V gene, J gene, clone size, CDR3 DNA, CDR3 protein. The D gene is left open where the match is weak. The listing skips clone size in some rows; elsewhere it reads once, few, many or a size class.

D gene: TRBD2
V gene: TRBV5-1
J gene: TRBJ2-3
clone size: once
CDR3 DNA: TGCGCCAGCAGCTTAGGACTAGCGGGTCCCAACACAGATACGCAGTATTTT
CDR3 protein: CASSLGLAGPNTDTQYF

D gene: .
V gene: TRBV7-2
J gene: TRBJ2-7
clone size: .
CDR3 DNA: TGTGCCAGCAGCTACTCGGGGCTGATGATCTCCTACGAGCAGTACTTC
CDR3 protein: CASSYSGLMISYEQYF

D gene: .
V gene: TRBV7-6
J gene: TRBJ2-6
clone size: .
CDR3 DNA: TGTGCCAGCAGCCCAGATGGGGGACCTGGGGCCAACGTCCTGACTTTC
CDR3 protein: CASSPDGGPGANVLTF

D gene: TRBD2
V gene: TRBV9
J gene: TRBJ2-1
clone size: .
CDR3 DNA: TGTGCCAGCAGCGTTACTAGCGAGACCTACAATGAGCAGTTCTTC
CDR3 protein: CASSVTSETYNEQFF

D gene: .
V gene: TRBV5-1
J gene: TRBJ2-7
clone size: .
CDR3 DNA: TGCGCCAGCAGCGAGTTAGCATACGACGAGCAGTACTTC
CDR3 protein: CASSELAYDEQYF

D gene: .
V gene: TRBV15
J gene: TRBJ2-7
clone size: .
CDR3 DNA: TGTGCCACCAGCAGAGATGGAGGGGGCATATACGAGCAGTACTTC
CDR3 protein: CATSRDGGGIYEQYF

D gene: TRBD1
V gene: TRBV6-1
J gene: TRBJ1-5
clone size: .
CDR3 DNA: TGTGCCAGCAGTGGTTCGGGACAGGGCAATCAGCCCCAGCATTTT
CDR3 protein: CASSGSGQGNQPQHF

D gene: TRBD1
V gene: TRBV18
J gene: TRBJ1-1
clone size: .
CDR3 DNA: TGTGCCAGCTTGGACAGGGCTACTGAAGCTTTCTTT
CDR3 protein: CASLDRATEAFF

D gene: TRBD1
V gene: TRBV7-9
J gene: TRBJ1-4
clone size: .
CDR3 DNA: TGTGCCAGCAGCTTAGGTGACAGGGTGGATGAAAAACTGTTTTTT
CDR3 protein: CASSLGDRVDEKLFF

D gene: .
V gene: TRBV6-6
J gene: TRBJ2-1
clone size: .
CDR3 DNA: TGTGCCAGCAGTCCACCCGCTACTCTGGGTAATGAGCAGTTCTTC
CDR3 protein: CASSPPATLGNEQFF

D gene: .
V gene: TRBV9
J gene: TRBJ1-1
clone size: .
CDR3 DNA: TGTGCCAGCAGCGTAGTTGAGTGGCCGAGAACTGAAGCTTTCTTT
CDR3 protein: CASSVVEWPRTEAFF

D gene: TRBD2
V gene: TRBV10-3
J gene: TRBJ2-1
clone size: once
CDR3 DNA: TGTGCCTCTTCGGGGGGGGCCTACGGTGAGCAGTTCTTC
CDR3 protein: CASSGGAYGEQFF

D gene: .
V gene: TRBV20-1
J gene: TRBJ2-7
clone size: .
CDR3 DNA: TGCAGCGGCTTTTCGTCCTACGAGCAGTACTTC
CDR3 protein: CSGFSSYEQYF

D gene: TRBD1
V gene: TRBV5-6
J gene: TRBJ1-5
clone size: .
CDR3 DNA: TGTGCCAGCAGCTTGGGACAGGGGACGATGAGCAATCAGCCCCAGCATTTT
CDR3 protein: CASSLGQGTMSNQPQHF

D gene: TRBD2
V gene: TRBV19
J gene: TRBJ2-1
clone size: .
CDR3 DNA: TGTGCCAGTAGTATAAGCGGGACTAGCCAGTTCTTC
CDR3 protein: CASSISGTSQFF

D gene: TRBD2
V gene: TRBV6-1
J gene: TRBJ2-1
clone size: .
CDR3 DNA: TGTGCCGCCGGCCGCGGGGGGTCCTACAATGAGCAGTTCTTC
CDR3 protein: CAAGRGGSYNEQFF

D gene: TRBD2
V gene: TRBV28
J gene: TRBJ2-1
clone size: .
CDR3 DNA: TGTGCCAGCAGTTTGACCTCCGCGGGAGCCGGGGAGCAGTTCTTC
CDR3 protein: CASSLTSAGAGEQFF

D gene: .
V gene: TRBV6-1
J gene: TRBJ1-6
clone size: .
CDR3 DNA: TGTGCCAGCAGGGCTCAGTCACCCCTCCACTTT
CDR3 protein: CASRAQSPLHF

D gene: .
V gene: TRBV5-4
J gene: TRBJ2-1
clone size: .
CDR3 DNA: TGTGCCAGCAGTGACAGTTTCCACAATGAGCAGTTCTTC
CDR3 protein: CASSDSFHNEQFF

D gene: TRBD1
V gene: TRBV27
J gene: TRBJ2-7
clone size: .
CDR3 DNA: TGTGCCAGCAGGACAGGGGGTTTTGGGTACGAGCAGTACTTC
CDR3 protein: CASRTGGFGYEQYF

D gene: TRBD1
V gene: TRBV19
J gene: TRBJ2-2
clone size: .
CDR3 DNA: TGTGCCAGTAGTATTTTGGACAGGGTGGCCGGGGAGCTGTTTTTT
CDR3 protein: CASSILDRVAGELFF

D gene: TRBD1
V gene: TRBV6-1
J gene: TRBJ2-4
clone size: .
CDR3 DNA: TGTGCCAGCAGATGGGACAGAAAAAACATTCAGTACTTC
CDR3 protein: CASRWDRKNIQYF

D gene: TRBD1
V gene: TRBV4-2
J gene: TRBJ2-5
clone size: .
CDR3 DNA: TGTGCCAGCAGCCAAGGGACAGGGACGACCGAGACCCAGTACTTC
CDR3 protein: CASSQGTGTTETQYF

D gene: .
V gene: TRBV30
J gene: TRBJ1-4
clone size: .
CDR3 DNA: TGTGCCTGGAGTGTAGCAGGCAGGGCAGGGGAAAAACTGTTTTTT
CDR3 protein: CAWSVAGRAGEKLFF

D gene: .
V gene: TRBV7-9
J gene: TRBJ1-4
clone size: .
CDR3 DNA: TGTGCCAGCAGCTTCGAAGGGGGGACTAATGAAAAACTGTTTTTT
CDR3 protein: CASSFEGGTNEKLFF

D gene: TRBD1
V gene: TRBV2
J gene: TRBJ1-5
clone size: .
CDR3 DNA: TGTGCCAGCAGTCCTCCGGGACAGGGGGCGCGCAGCAATCAGCCCCAGCATTTT
CDR3 protein: CASSPPGQGARSNQPQHF

D gene: .
V gene: TRBV7-2
J gene: TRBJ1-5
clone size: few
CDR3 DNA: TGTGCCAGCAGCGTCGGTAGACCCTATAGCAATCAGCCCCAGCATTTT
CDR3 protein: CASSVGRPYSNQPQHF

D gene: .
V gene: TRBV27
J gene: TRBJ2-3
clone size: .
CDR3 DNA: TGTGCCAGCACTCTTGCAGATACGCAGTATTTT
CDR3 protein: CASTLADTQYF

D gene: .
V gene: TRBV6-5
J gene: TRBJ2-3
clone size: .
CDR3 DNA: TGTGCCAGCAGTTCACCCAGGGGCAGCACAGATACGCAGTATTTT
CDR3 protein: CASSSPRGSTDTQYF

D gene: .
V gene: TRBV28
J gene: TRBJ1-6
clone size: .
CDR3 DNA: TGTGCCAGCAGCCCCGACAGGATTAATTCACCCCTCCACTTT
CDR3 protein: CASSPDRINSPLHF

D gene: .
V gene: TRBV2
J gene: TRBJ1-5
clone size: .
CDR3 DNA: TGTGCCAGCACCCCTAGCCCCTTTAGACAGCCGATGCGGGGGCCCCAGCATTTT
CDR3 protein: CASTPSPFRQPMRGPQHF

D gene: .
V gene: TRBV9
J gene: TRBJ1-1
clone size: .
CDR3 DNA: TGTGCCAGCAGCCGAGGAGGAGGGGGCACTGAAGCTTTCTTT
CDR3 protein: CASSRGGGGTEAFF

D gene: .
V gene: TRBV6-4
J gene: TRBJ2-1
clone size: .
CDR3 DNA: TGTGCCAGCAGTGACGGGGGCTTCTCCTACAATGAGCAGTTCTTC
CDR3 protein: CASSDGGFSYNEQFF

D gene: .
V gene: TRBV6-1
J gene: TRBJ1-4
clone size: .
CDR3 DNA: TGTGCCAGCAGTGAAGCCCGCGGCAGATCACTGTTTTTT
CDR3 protein: CASSEARGRSLFF

D gene: .
V gene: TRBV25-1
J gene: TRBJ1-4
clone size: .
CDR3 DNA: TGTGCCAGCAGGAGCAACGACTTTGAAAAACTGTTTTTT
CDR3 protein: CASRSNDFEKLFF

D gene: .
V gene: TRBV6-5
J gene: TRBJ1-1
clone size: .
CDR3 DNA: TGTGCCAGCAGAGACGGACCGACGAACACTGAAGCTTTCTTT
CDR3 protein: CASRDGPTNTEAFF

D gene: TRBD1
V gene: TRBV27
J gene: TRBJ2-6
clone size: .
CDR3 DNA: TGTGCCAGCAGGACAGGGGGCGCTGGGGCCAACGTCCTGACTTTC
CDR3 protein: CASRTGGAGANVLTF

D gene: .
V gene: TRBV2
J gene: TRBJ1-2
clone size: .
CDR3 DNA: TGTGCCAGCAGTGAAAGTAGGGCTAACTATGGCTACACCTTC
CDR3 protein: CASSESRANYGYTF

D gene: .
V gene: TRBV5-1
J gene: TRBJ1-1
clone size: .
CDR3 DNA: TGCGCCAGCAGCTTGGCCATAGGGCCCTCCTTGAACACTGAAGCTTTCTTT
CDR3 protein: CASSLAIGPSLNTEAFF

D gene: .
V gene: TRBV4-1
J gene: TRBJ2-7
clone size: .
CDR3 DNA: TGCGCCAGCAGCCAAGAATCCCAGGGGAACGAGCAGTACTTC
CDR3 protein: CASSQESQGNEQYF

D gene: .
V gene: TRBV7-2
J gene: TRBJ2-5
clone size: .
CDR3 DNA: TGTGCCAGCAGCGTTAGGTCTGGACAACTAAAAGAGACCCAGTACTTC
CDR3 protein: CASSVRSGQLKETQYF